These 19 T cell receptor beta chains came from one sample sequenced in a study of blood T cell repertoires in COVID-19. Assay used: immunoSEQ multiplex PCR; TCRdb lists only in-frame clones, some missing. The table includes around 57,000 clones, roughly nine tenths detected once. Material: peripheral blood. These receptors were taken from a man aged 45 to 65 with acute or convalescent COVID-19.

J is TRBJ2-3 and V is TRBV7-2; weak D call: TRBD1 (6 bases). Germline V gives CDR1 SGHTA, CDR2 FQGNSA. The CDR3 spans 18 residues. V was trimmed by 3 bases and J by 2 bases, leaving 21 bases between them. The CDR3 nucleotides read TGTGCCAGCAGCTTTCCCGGGACAAGGGGCAGGGCCACAGATACGCAGTATTTT. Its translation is CASSFPGTRGRATDTQYF.

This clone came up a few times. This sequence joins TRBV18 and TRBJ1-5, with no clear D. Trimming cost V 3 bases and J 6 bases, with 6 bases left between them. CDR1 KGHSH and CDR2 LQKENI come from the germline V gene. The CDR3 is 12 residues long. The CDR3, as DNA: TGTGCCAGCTCACCCTCCGGTCAGCCCCAGCATTTT. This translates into CASSPSGQPQHF.

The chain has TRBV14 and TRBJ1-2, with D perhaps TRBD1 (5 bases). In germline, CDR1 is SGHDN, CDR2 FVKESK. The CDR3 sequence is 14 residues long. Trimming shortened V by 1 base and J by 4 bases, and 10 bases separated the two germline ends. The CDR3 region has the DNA TGTGCCAGCAGCCAAGCCCGGGGGGGCTATGGCTACACCTTC. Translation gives CASSQARGGYGYTF. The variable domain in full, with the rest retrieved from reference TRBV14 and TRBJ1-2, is EAGVTQFPSHSVIEKGQTVTLRCDPISGHDNLYWYRRVMGKEIKFLLHFVKESKQDESGMPNNRFLAERTGGTYSTLKVQPAELEDSGVYFCASSQARGGYGYTFGSGTRLTVV.

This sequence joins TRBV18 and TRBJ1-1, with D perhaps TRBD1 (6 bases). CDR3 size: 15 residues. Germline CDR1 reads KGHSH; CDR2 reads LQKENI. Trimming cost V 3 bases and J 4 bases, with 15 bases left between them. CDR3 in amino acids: CASSPATGSTTEAFF. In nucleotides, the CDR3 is TGTGCCAGCTCACCGGCTACAGGGTCGACCACTGAAGCTTTCTTT.

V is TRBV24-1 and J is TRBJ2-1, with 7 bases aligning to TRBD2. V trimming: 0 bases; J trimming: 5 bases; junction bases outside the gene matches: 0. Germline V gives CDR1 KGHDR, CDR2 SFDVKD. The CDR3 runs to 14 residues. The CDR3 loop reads CATSDLGTNNEQFF. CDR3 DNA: TGTGCCACCAGTGATTTGGGGACTAACAATGAGCAGTTCTTC.

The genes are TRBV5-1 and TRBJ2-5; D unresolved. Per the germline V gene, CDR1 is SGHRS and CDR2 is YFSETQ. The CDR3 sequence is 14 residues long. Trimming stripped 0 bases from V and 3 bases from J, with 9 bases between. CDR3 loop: CASSLAVSKETQYF. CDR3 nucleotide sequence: TGCGCCAGCAGCTTGGCCGTATCTAAAGAGACCCAGTACTTC. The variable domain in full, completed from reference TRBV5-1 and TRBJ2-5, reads KAGVTQTPRYLIKTRGQQVTLSCSPISGHRSVSWYQQTPGQGLQFLFEYFSETQRNKGNFPGRFSGRQFSNSRSEMNVSTLELGDSALYLCASSLAVSKETQYFGPGTRLLVL.

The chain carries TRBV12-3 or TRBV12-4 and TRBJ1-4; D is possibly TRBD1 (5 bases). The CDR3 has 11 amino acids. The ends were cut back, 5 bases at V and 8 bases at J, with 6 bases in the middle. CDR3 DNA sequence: TGTGCCAGCAGTAGACAGGAAAAACTGTTTTTT. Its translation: CASSRQEKLFF.

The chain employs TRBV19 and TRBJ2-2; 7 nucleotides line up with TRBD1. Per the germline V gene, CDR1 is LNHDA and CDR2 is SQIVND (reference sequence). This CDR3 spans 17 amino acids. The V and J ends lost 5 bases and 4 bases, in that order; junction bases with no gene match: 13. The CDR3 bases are TGTGCCAGTAGTTCTAGCCTCAGGGGGTCCGTCACCGGGGAGCTGTTTTTT. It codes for CASSSSLRGSVTGELFF.

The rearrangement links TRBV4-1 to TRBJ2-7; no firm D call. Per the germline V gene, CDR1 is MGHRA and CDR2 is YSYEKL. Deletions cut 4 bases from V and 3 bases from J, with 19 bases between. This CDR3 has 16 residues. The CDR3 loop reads CASSPSPTVVNYEQYF. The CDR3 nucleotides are TGCGCCAGCAGCCCTAGTCCGACTGTCGTCAACTACGAGCAGTACTTC.

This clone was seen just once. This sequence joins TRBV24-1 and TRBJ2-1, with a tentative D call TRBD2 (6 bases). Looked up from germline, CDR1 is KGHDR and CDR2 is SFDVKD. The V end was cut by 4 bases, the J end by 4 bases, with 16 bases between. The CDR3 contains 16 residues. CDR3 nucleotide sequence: TGTGCCACCAGTGAGGGGAGCGGAGGGGCTTACAATGAGCAGTTCTTC. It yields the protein CATSEGSGGAYNEQFF.

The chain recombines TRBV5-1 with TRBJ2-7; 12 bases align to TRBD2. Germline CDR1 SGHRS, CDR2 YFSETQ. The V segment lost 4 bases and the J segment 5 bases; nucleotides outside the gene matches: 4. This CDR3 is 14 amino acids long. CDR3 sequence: CASSQLAGGDEQYF. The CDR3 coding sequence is TGCGCCAGCAGCCAGCTAGCGGGAGGGGACGAGCAGTACTTC.

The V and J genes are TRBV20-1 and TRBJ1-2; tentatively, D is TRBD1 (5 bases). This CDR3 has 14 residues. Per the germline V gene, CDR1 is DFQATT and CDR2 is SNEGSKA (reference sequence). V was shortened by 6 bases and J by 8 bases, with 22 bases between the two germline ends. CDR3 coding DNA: TGCAGTGCAAGTCGCGCTGGCGGGGGATCGGGCTACACCTTC. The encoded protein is CSASRAGGGSGYTF.

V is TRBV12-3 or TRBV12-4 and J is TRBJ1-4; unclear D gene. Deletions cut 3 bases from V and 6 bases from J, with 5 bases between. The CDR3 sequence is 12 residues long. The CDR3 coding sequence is TGTGCCAGCAGTTTTGGGCATGAAAAACTGTTTTTT. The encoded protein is CASSFGHEKLFF.

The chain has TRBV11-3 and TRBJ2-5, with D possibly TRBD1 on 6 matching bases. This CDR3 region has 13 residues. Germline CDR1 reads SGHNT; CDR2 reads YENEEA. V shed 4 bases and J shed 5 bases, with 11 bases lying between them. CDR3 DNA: TGTGCCAGCAGCTCCCGGGACACCGAGACCCAGTACTTC. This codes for CASSSRDTETQYF.

The CDR3 DNA follows: TGTGCTAGTGGGTTTAGCTCCTACAATGAGCAGTTCTTC. It codes for CASGFSSYNEQFF. The rearrangement uses TRBV12-5 and TRBJ2-1; no definite D call. V lost 6 bases and J lost 0, with 6 bases in between. CDR3 size: 13 residues. The V gene's germline CDR1 is LGHNT and CDR2 FRNRAP.

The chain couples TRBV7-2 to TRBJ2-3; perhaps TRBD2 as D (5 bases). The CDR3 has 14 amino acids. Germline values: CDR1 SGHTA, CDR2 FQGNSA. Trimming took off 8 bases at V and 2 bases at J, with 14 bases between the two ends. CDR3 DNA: TGTGCCAGCGATGCCGGGATCCACACAGATACGCAGTATTTT. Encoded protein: CASDAGIHTDTQYF.

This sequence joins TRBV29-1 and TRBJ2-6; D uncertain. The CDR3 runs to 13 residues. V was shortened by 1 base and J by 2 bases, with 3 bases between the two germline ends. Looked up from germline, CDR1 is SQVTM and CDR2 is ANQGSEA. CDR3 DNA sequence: TGCAGCGTTGAAGCTCCTGGGGCCAACGTCCTGACTTTC. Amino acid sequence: CSVEAPGANVLTF.

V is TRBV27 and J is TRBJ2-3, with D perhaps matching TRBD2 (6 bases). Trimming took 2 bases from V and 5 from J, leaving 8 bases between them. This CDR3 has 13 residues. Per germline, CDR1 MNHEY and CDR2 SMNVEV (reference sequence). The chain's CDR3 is CASSLRGLDTQYF. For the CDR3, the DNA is TGTGCCAGCAGTTTAAGGGGACTAGATACGCAGTATTTT.

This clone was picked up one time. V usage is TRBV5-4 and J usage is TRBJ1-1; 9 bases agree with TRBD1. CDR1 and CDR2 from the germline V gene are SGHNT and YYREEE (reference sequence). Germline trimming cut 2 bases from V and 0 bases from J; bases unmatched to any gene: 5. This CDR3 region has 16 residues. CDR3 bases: TGTGCCAGCAGCTTAGGGACAGGGCGATTGAACACTGAAGCTTTCTTT. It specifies CASSLGTGRLNTEAFF.